Listed here are 16 T cell receptor beta chains from one sample, sequenced in a study of read filtering for tumor transcriptome and immune sequencing. This library used 300 to 450 ng RNA and molecular barcoded adaptors spanning alpha/delta and beta/gamma chains. TCRdb re-analysed the reads in MiXCR, keeping a single row per CDR3 protein. The sample carries 93,000 or so distinct CDR3 sequences, about 22% recorded once. Source material: a population of CD138-negative cells sorted from bone marrow. Receptor source: a donor at least 40 years old with multiple myeloma.

There are many counts of this clonotype. V is TRBV5-1 and J is TRBJ2-3, with 8 nucleotides matching TRBD1. Looked up from germline, CDR1 is SGHRS and CDR2 is YFSETQ. CDR3 length equals 17 residues. Trimming removed 0 bases from V and 1 base from J; junction bases left unmatched: 7. The CDR3 DNA sequence: TGCGCCAGCAGCTTGGGGACAGGGTTTCGGGGCACAGATACGCAGTATTTT. This encodes CASSLGTGFRGTDTQYF.

This rearrangement joins TRBV7-9 to TRBJ1-4, with a possible D match to TRBD1 (5 bases). Trimming took off 4 bases at V and 6 bases at J, with 15 bases between the two ends. The CDR3 is 15 amino acids. Germline V gene data show CDR1 as SEHNR and CDR2 as FQNEAQ (reference sequence). The CDR3 sequence is CASSWDGLPHEKLFF. The CDR3 DNA reads TGTGCCAGCAGCTGGGACGGCCTCCCTCATGAAAAACTGTTTTTT.

This clonotype was picked up a small number of times. The V call is TRBV9, the J call TRBJ1-1; D is ambiguous. Trimming took 1 base from V and 2 from J, leaving 12 bases between them. CDR3 length equals 15 residues. CDR1 is SGDLS and CDR2 is YYNGEE in the germline V gene. CDR3 DNA: TGTGCCAGCAGCGTAACGTTCAAACCAAACACTGAAGCTTTCTTT. Translating gives CASSVTFKPNTEAFF.

This clonotype was picked up many times. The rearrangement joins TRBV6-2 or TRBV6-3 to TRBJ2-1; 12 bases map to TRBD1. There are 15 residues in the CDR3. The V gene's germline CDR1 is MNHEY and CDR2 SVGEGT. J gave up 12 bases and V 4 bases, and 10 bases lay outside the gene matches. CDR3 residues: CASSSAGTGGRWQFF. The CDR3, as DNA: TGTGCCAGCAGTTCCGCTGGGACAGGGGGCCGATGGCAGTTCTTC.

This clonotype was detected ten times or more. V is TRBV5-1 and J is TRBJ2-2, with D possibly matching TRBD1 (6 bases). From germline, CDR1 is SGHRS and CDR2 YFSETQ. The CDR3 spans 16 residues. Trimming stripped 4 bases from V and 6 bases from J, with 19 bases between. The CDR3 loop is CASSDTGIGDAGELFF. CDR3 bases: TGCGCCAGCAGCGATACAGGGATTGGGGATGCCGGGGAGCTGTTTTTT.

The genes are TRBV28 and TRBJ1-5; D ambiguous. This CDR3 has 15 residues. Trimming cost V 1 base and J 0 bases, with 7 bases left between them. From germline, CDR1 is MDHEN and CDR2 SYDVKM. This chain's CDR3 is CASSLSVGSNQPQHF. DNA for the CDR3: TGTGCCAGCAGTTTATCCGTCGGTAGCAATCAGCCCCAGCATTTT.

The sample holds many counts of this clonotype. The gene calls are TRBV29-1 and TRBJ2-3; tentative D call: TRBD2 (6 bases). Germline V gives CDR1 SQVTM, CDR2 ANQGSEA. Trimming shortened V by 3 bases and J by 1 base, and 8 bases separated the two germline ends. The CDR3 has 13 amino acids. CDR3 sequence: CSVEKRGTDTQYF. Here the CDR3 DNA reads TGCAGCGTTGAGAAGCGGGGCACAGATACGCAGTATTTT.

This clonotype was counted ten times or more. The V call is TRBV28, the J call TRBJ2-7; D is ambiguous. From germline, CDR1 is MDHEN and CDR2 SYDVKM. The CDR3 covers 13 residues. Trimming cost V 5 bases and J 6 bases, with 14 bases left between them. CDR3 sequence reads: CASSGWLGAEQYF. The CDR3 DNA reads TGTGCCAGCAGTGGGTGGTTGGGCGCCGAGCAGTACTTC.

Points on this clonotype: A much larger clone sits a single nucleotide away, making a read error possible. The chain's CDR3 is CASSPFRTGGAGDTGELFF. The CDR3 coding sequence is TGTGCCAGCTCACCCTTCAGGACAGGGGGCGCAGGGGACACCGGGGAGCTGTTTTTT. The V gene is TRBV18, the J gene TRBJ2-2, with 11 positions matching TRBD1. The CDR3 has 19 residues. Trimming took 3 bases from V and 3 from J; bases not matched to a gene: 12. Per the germline V gene, CDR1 is KGHSH and CDR2 is LQKENI.

The chain recombines TRBV28 with TRBJ2-5; TRBD1 matches at 10 bases. With 5 bases clipped from V and 1 base from J, the junction kept 7 bases outside the gene matches. From germline, CDR1 is MDHEN and CDR2 SYDVKM. The CDR3 is 16 amino acids. CDR3 in DNA: TGTGCCAGCAGTGATTCCGGGACAGGGGCCCAAGAGACCCAGTACTTC. It specifies CASSDSGTGAQETQYF.

A note on this clonotype: A read error may produce the germline difference seen at one junction end. The DNA of the CDR3 is TGTGCCAGCAGAGAAGGGTATCGGAACGCTGAAGCCTTCTTT. Translation: CASREGYRNAEAFF. The chain uses TRBV28 and TRBJ1-1; D gene unclear. The germline V gene encodes CDR1 MDHEN and CDR2 SYDVKM. There are 14 residues in the CDR3.

Notes on this clonotype: A read error may be the cause here, since a much bigger clone is one base away. The chain joins TRBV2 to TRBJ1-5; D gene uncertain. The length of the CDR3 is 15 residues. Germline V gene sequence: CDR1 SNHLY, CDR2 FYNNEI. V lost 1 base and J lost 5, with 12 bases in between. DNA for the CDR3: TGTGCCAGCAGTGAAGAAGGGCGATGGGATCAGCCCCAGCATTTT. The encoded protein is CASSEEGRWDQPQHF.

This clonotype was observed at least ten times. The rearrangement uses TRBV3-1 and TRBJ2-5; D not certain. Germline V gene lookup returns CDR1 LGHDT and CDR2 YNNKEL (reference sequence). The CDR3 consists of 15 residues. V lost 0 bases, J lost 1 base, and 9 bases lay in between. The CDR3 sequence: CASSQDIAGQETQYF. For the CDR3, the DNA is TGTGCCAGCAGCCAAGATATAGCAGGCCAAGAGACCCAGTACTTC.

This chain joins TRBV7-9 and TRBJ2-7; 8 nucleotides align to TRBD1. With V trimmed by 4 bases and J by 3 bases, 8 bases remained unmatched. From germline, CDR1 is SEHNR and CDR2 FQNEAQ (reference sequence). The CDR3 is made up of 15 amino acids. The CDR3 spells CASSSPYRGSYEQYF. The CDR3 DNA is TGTGCCAGCAGCTCTCCATACAGGGGGAGCTACGAGCAGTACTTC.

In its sample, this clonotype was seen many times. The chain couples TRBV18 to TRBJ1-4, with 10 bases identical to TRBD1. CDR1 and CDR2 (germline): KGHSH, LQKENI. CDR3 length: 15 residues. V lost 0 bases and J lost 6; bases outside the gene matches: 1. As DNA, the CDR3 is TGTGCCAGCTCACCACCCGGGACAGGGGATGAAAAACTGTTTTTT. It specifies CASSPPGTGDEKLFF.

Only a few counts were recorded for this clonotype. V and J are TRBV20-1 and TRBJ2-3, with 12 bases lining up with TRBD1. CDR1 is DFQATT, CDR2 SNEGSKA, per germline (reference sequence). The CDR3 has 15 amino acids. V was pared by 6 bases and J by 7 bases, with 11 bases of the junction left unmatched. The CDR3 spells CSAGPGQGAINTQYF. CDR3 bases: TGCAGTGCGGGACCGGGACAGGGGGCTATCAATACGCAGTATTTT.